The rows below give T cell receptor beta chains drawn from one sample of a study of blood T cell repertoires in COVID-19. The protocol was immunoSEQ multiplex PCR, while the TCRdb copy is restricted to in-frame clones and leaves out a portion. The sample records more than 200,000 clones, 87% being singletons. The specimen was PBMCs or T cells enriched from blood (not recorded which). Receptors originate from a woman aged 30 to 39 with acute COVID-19. Each CDR3 is given with its conserved first and last residue. Fields, in order: D gene, V gene, clone size, J gene, CDR3 DNA, CDR3 protein. A D gene is named only where the DNA matches it firmly. Only part of the rows carry a size: once, few, many, or a class if the clone is expanded.

TRBD1,TRBV29-1,few,TRBJ2-7,TGCAGCGTCTCTGGTGCGGGACAGGGGCTCTACGAGCAGTACTTC,CSVSGAGQGLYEQYF
TRBD1,TRBV6-1,.,TRBJ1-2,TGTGCCAGCAGTGAACCGGGACAGGGGACCTCCTATGGCTACACCTTC,CASSEPGQGTSYGYTF
.,TRBV7-9,few,TRBJ2-1,TGTGCCAGCAGCTTGCTGGACACGAGCTCCTACAATGAGCAGTTCTTC,CASSLLDTSSYNEQFF
TRBD1,TRBV7-9,.,TRBJ1-4,TGTGCCAGCAGCTCCCCGGACAGGGGAAATGAAAAACTGTTTTTT,CASSSPDRGNEKLFF
.,TRBV21-1,.,TRBJ1-5,TGTGCCAGCGTACCCGACAGACGCAATAGCAATCAGCCCCAGCATTTT,CASVPDRRNSNQPQHF
TRBD1,TRBV6-1,.,TRBJ1-5,TGTGCCAGCAGTGAGGACAGGTGGAATCAGCCCCAGCATTTT,CASSEDRWNQPQHF
.,TRBV5-1,.,TRBJ1-2,TGCGCCAGCAGTTTGGACAGAAATGGCTACACCTTC,CASSLDRNGYTF
TRBD2,TRBV19,.,TRBJ2-3,TGTGCCAGTAAAGCTGTGAGCGGGGGGGTCTCTAGCACAGATACGCAGTATTTT,CASKAVSGGVSSTDTQYF
TRBD1,TRBV13,.,TRBJ2-7,TGTGCCAGCAGCAGTTCCGGGACAGAGAGAAGCCCCTACGAGCAGTACTTC,CASSSSGTERSPYEQYF
TRBD1,TRBV7-6,once,TRBJ2-7,TGTGCCAGCAGCTTAGCCTCGGCGACAGGGAGATTCTCCGAGCAGTACTTC,CASSLASATGRFSEQYF
TRBD2,TRBV5-1,.,TRBJ2-3,TGCGCCAGCAGCTTGGTTGGTAGCGGGAGGGTGGATACGCAGTATTTT,CASSLVGSGRVDTQYF
.,TRBV7-2,once,TRBJ1-2,TGTGCCAGCAGCTTTAGCGCCGGCGTCGCCTATGGCTACACCTTC,CASSFSAGVAYGYTF
.,TRBV4-3,.,TRBJ2-1,TGCGCCAGCAGCCAAGATAGGGACGGGAGAGATCCCAATGAGCAGTTCTTC,CASSQDRDGRDPNEQFF
.,TRBV29-1,.,TRBJ2-3,TGCAGCGTTGATACGAGTGGGGGCTGGACAGATACGCAGTATTTT,CSVDTSGGWTDTQYF
TRBD1,TRBV19,.,TRBJ2-1,TGTGCCAGTAAGGGACAGGCCTACAATGAGCAGTTCTTC,CASKGQAYNEQFF
.,TRBV2,.,TRBJ2-7,TGTGCCAGCAGTGATACTAGAGGGCGTGTCGAGCAGTACTTC,CASSDTRGRVEQYF
.,TRBV6-5,.,TRBJ1-2,TGTGCCAGCAGGAAGGGGTCGGCAGGGGACTATGGCTACACCTTC,CASRKGSAGDYGYTF
.,TRBV19,.,TRBJ2-5,TGTGCCAGTAGGACTGACAGGTACCAAGAGACCCAGTACTTC,CASRTDRYQETQYF
.,TRBV21-1,few,TRBJ2-7,TGTGCCAGCAGCAAAGCGAGCGGAACAGTCTACGAGCAGTACTTC,CASSKASGTVYEQYF
.,TRBV6-5,.,TRBJ1-2,TGTGCCAGCATTAACACGGGGTATGGCTACACCTTC,CASINTGYGYTF
TRBD1,TRBV20-1,.,TRBJ1-1,TGCAGTGCATACAGGGGCACTGAAGCTTTCTTT,CSAYRGTEAFF
.,TRBV28,.,TRBJ1-6,TGTGCCAGCAGTTTACTAATATCCCCCCTCCACTTT,CASSLLISPLHF
.,TRBV19,.,TRBJ1-5,TGTGCCAGTAGTATAGGACAGGTCCAAAGAGATAGGGGCAATCAGCCCCAGCATTTT,CASSIGQVQRDRGNQPQHF
TRBD2,TRBV5-4,.,TRBJ2-3,TGTGCCAGCAGCTTGGGGACTAGCGGGGGGGACACAGATACGCAGTATTTT,CASSLGTSGGDTDTQYF
.,TRBV2,.,TRBJ1-2,TGTGCCAGCAGCAATGAAAATCCGGGGGGCAGCCTTCCTAACTATGGCTACACCTTC,CASSNENPGGSLPNYGYTF
.,TRBV29-1,.,TRBJ1-1,TGCAGCCATTCCCGAGTGAACACTGAAGCTTTCTTT,CSHSRVNTEAFF
.,TRBV5-1,.,TRBJ1-6,TGCGCCAGCAGCTTGGGGATGGCGGCCCGTCTTGACCTCCACTTT,CASSLGMAARLDLHF
.,TRBV7-6,.,TRBJ2-3,TGTGCCAGCAGCCCCATGAGCACAGATACGCAGTATTTT,CASSPMSTDTQYF
.,TRBV24-1,.,TRBJ1-5,TGTGCCACCGCACAGGGCGGGGGTAGCAATCAGCCCCAGCATTTT,CATAQGGGSNQPQHF